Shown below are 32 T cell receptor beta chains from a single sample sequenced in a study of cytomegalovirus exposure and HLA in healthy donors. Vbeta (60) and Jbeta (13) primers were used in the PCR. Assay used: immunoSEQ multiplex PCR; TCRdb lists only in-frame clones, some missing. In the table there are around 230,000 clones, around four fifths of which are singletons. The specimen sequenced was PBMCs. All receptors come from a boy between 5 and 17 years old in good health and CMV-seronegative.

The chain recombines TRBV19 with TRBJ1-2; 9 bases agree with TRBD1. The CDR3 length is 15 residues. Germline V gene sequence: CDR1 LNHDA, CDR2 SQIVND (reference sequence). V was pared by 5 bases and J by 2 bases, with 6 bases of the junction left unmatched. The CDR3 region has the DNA TGTGCCAGTAGTTCGGGACAGGGACCAAACTATGGCTACACCTTC. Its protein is CASSSGQGPNYGYTF. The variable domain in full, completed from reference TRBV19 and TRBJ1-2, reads DGGITQSPKYLFRKEGQNVTLSCEQNLNHDAMYWYRQDPGQGLRLIYYSQIVNDFQKGDIAEGYSVSREKKESFPLTVTSAQKNPTAFYLCASSSGQGPNYGYTFGSGTRLTVV.

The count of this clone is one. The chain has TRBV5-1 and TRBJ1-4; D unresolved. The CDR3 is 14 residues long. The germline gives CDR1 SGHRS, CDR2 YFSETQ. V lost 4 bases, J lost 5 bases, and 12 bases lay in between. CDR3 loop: CASSAYFENEKLFF. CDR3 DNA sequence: TGCGCCAGCAGCGCCTATTTTGAGAATGAAAAACTGTTTTTT.

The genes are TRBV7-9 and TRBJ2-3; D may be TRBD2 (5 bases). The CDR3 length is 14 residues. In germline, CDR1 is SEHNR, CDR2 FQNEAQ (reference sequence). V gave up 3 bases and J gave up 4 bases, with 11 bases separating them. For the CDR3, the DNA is TGTGCCAGCAGCTTTCCCGGGATACCAGATACGCAGTATTTT. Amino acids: CASSFPGIPDTQYF.

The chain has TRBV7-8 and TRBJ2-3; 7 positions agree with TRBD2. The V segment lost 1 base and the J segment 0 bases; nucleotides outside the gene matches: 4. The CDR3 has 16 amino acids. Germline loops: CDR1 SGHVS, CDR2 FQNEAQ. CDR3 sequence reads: CASSLDVGGSTDTQYF. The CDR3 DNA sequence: TGTGCCAGCAGCTTAGATGTCGGGGGGAGCACAGATACGCAGTATTTT.

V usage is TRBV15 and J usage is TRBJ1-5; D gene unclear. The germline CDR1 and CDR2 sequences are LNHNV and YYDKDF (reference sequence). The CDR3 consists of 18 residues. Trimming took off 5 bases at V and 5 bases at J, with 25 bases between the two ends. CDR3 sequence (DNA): TGTGCCACCAGCTTGACACTCTTAGATGCCCTCTGGGATCAGCCCCAGCATTTT. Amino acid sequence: CATSLTLLDALWDQPQHF.

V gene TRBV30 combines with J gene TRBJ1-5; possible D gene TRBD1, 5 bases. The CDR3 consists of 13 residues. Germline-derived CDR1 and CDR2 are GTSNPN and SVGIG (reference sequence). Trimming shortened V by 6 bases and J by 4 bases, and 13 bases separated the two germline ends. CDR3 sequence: CACASGGNQPQHF. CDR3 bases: TGTGCCTGCGCTTCGGGGGGTAATCAGCCCCAGCATTTT.

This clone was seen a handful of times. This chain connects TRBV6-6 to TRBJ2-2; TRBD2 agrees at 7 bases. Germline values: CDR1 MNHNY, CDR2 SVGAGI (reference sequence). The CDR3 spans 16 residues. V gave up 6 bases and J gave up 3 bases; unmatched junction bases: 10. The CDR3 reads CASRRSGEGDTGELFF. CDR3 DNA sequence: TGTGCCAGCAGACGAAGCGGGGAGGGCGACACCGGGGAGCTGTTTTTT.

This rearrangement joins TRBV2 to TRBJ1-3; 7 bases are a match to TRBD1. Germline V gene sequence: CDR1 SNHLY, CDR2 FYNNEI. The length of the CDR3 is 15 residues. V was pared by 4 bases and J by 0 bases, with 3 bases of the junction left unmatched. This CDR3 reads CASSAGDSSGNTIYF. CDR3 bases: TGTGCCAGCAGTGCTGGGGACAGCTCTGGAAACACCATATATTTT.

The CDR3 nucleotides read TGCAGCGTTGACATCGGGGGCGAGCAGTACTTC. Translated: CSVDIGGEQYF. The chain combines TRBV29-1 with TRBJ2-7, with a possible D match to TRBD2 (6 bases). Deletions cut 3 bases from V and 6 bases from J, with 9 bases between. This CDR3 contains 11 residues. Germline assignment: CDR1 SQVTM and CDR2 ANQGSEA.

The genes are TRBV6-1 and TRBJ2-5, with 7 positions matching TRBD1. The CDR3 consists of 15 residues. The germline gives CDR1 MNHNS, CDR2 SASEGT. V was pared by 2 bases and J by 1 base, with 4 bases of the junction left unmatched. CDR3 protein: CASSERRQGQETQYF. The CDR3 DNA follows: TGTGCCAGCAGTGAACGGAGACAGGGCCAAGAGACCCAGTACTTC.

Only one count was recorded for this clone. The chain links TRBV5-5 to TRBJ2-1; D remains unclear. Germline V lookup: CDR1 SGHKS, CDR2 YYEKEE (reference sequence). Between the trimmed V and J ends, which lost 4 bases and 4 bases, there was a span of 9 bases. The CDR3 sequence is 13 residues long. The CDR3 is CASSGRAYNEQFF. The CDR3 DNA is TGTGCCAGCAGCGGGCGCGCTTACAATGAGCAGTTCTTC.

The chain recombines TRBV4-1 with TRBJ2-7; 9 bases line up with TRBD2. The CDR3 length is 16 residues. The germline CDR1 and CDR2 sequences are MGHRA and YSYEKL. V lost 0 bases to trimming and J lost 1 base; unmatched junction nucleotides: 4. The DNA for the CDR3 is TGCGCCAGCAGCCAAGATTTTCTAGCGGGGTCCTACGAGCAGTACTTC. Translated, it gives CASSQDFLAGSYEQYF.

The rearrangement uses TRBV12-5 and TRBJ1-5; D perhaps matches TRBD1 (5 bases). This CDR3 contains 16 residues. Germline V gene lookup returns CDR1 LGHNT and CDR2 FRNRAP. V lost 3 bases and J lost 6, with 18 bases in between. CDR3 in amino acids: CASGLGAGYISQPQHF. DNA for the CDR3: TGTGCTAGTGGTTTAGGAGCAGGGTACATTTCTCAGCCCCAGCATTTT.

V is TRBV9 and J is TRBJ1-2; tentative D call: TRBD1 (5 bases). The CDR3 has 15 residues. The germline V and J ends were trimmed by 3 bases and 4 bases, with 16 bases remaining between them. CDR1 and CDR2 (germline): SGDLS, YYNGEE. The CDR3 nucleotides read TGTGCCAGCAGCGAAACAGGACGTTATGGCTATGGCTACACCTTC. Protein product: CASSETGRYGYGYTF.

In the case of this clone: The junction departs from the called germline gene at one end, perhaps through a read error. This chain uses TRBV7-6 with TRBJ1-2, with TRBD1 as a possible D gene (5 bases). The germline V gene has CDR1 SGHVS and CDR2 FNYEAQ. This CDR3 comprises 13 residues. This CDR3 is CASSPRGHHGYPF. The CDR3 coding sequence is TGTGCCAGCAGCCCGCGGGGCCATCATGGCTACCCCTTC.

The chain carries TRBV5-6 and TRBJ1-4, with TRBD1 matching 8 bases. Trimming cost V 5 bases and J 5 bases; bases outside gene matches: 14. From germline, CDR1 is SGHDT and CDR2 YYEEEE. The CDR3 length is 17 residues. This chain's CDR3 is CASSRGLYGTGNEKLFF. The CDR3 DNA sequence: TGTGCCAGCAGTCGAGGTTTATACGGGACAGGAAATGAAAAACTGTTTTTT.

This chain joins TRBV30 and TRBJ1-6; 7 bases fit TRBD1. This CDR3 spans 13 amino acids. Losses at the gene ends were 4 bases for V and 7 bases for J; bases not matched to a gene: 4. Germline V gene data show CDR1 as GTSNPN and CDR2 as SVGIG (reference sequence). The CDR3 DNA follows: TGTGCCTGGATATCCAGGGGGAATTCACCCCTCCACTTT. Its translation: CAWISRGNSPLHF.

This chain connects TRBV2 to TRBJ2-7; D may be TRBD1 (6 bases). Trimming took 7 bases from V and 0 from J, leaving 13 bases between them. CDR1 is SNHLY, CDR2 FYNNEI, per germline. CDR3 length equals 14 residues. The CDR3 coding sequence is TGTGCCAGCATAGCAGGGGCTCGCTCCTACGAGCAGTACTTC. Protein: CASIAGARSYEQYF. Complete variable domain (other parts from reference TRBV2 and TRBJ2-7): EPEVTQTPSHQVTQMGQEVILRCVPISNHLYFYWYRQILGQKVEFLVSFYNNEISEKSEIFDDQFSVERPDGSNFTLKIRSTKLEDSAMYFCASIAGARSYEQYFGPGTRLTVT.

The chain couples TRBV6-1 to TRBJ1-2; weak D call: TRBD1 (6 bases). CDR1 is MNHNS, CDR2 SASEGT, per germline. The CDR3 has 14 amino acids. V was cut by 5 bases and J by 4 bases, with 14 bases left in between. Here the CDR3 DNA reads TGTGCCAGCAGTTCCCATTACAGGGTCTATGGCTACACCTTC. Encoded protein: CASSSHYRVYGYTF.

Here the CDR3 reads CASSPTGKQAFF. In nucleotides, the CDR3 is TGTGCCAGCAGCCCGACAGGGAAGCAAGCTTTCTTT. V and J are TRBV11-3 and TRBJ1-1; 7 bases agree with TRBD1. V lost 5 bases, J lost 9 bases, and 6 bases stayed unmatched. The CDR3 has 12 residues. Per germline, CDR1 SGHNT and CDR2 YENEEA.

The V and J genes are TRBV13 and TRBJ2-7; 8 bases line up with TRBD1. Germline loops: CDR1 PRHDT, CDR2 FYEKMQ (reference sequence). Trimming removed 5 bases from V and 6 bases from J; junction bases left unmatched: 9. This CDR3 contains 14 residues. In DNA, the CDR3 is TGTGCCAGCAGCATCTGGACAGGGACGGGCGAGCAGTACTTC. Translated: CASSIWTGTGEQYF.

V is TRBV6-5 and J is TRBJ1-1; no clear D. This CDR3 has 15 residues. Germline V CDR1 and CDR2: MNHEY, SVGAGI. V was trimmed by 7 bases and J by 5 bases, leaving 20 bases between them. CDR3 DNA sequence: TGTGCCAGCACCGTATGGAGGGTTAATCGGACTGAAGCTTTCTTT. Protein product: CASTVWRVNRTEAFF.

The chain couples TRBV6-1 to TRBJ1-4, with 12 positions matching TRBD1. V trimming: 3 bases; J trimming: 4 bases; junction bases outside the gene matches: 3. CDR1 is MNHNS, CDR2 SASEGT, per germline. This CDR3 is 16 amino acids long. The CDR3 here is CASSEGQGAGNEKLFF. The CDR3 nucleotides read TGTGCCAGCAGTGAGGGACAGGGGGCGGGTAATGAAAAACTGTTTTTT.

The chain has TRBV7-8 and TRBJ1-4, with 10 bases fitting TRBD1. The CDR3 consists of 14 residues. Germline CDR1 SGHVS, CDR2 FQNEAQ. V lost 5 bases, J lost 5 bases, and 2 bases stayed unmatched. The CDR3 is CASSRGQGNEKLFF. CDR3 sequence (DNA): TGTGCCAGCAGCCGGGGACAGGGGAATGAAAAACTGTTTTTT.

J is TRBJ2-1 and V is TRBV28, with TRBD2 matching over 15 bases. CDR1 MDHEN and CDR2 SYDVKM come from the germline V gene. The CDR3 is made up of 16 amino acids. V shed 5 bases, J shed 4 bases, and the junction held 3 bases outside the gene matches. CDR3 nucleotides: TGTGCCAGCAGTAGCGGGACTAGCGGGAGGTACAATGAGCAGTTCTTC. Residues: CASSSGTSGRYNEQFF.

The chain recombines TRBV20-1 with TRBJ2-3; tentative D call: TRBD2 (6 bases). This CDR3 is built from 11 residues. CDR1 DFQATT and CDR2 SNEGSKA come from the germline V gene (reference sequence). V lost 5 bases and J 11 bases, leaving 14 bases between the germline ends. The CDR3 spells CSAPWGDQQYF. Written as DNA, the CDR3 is TGCAGTGCTCCCTGGGGGGACCAGCAGTATTTT.

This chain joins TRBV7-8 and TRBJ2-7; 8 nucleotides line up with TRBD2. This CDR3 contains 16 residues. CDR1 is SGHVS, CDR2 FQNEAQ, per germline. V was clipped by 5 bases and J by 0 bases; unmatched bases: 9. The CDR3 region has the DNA TGTGCCAGCAGCCGCTCGAGCGGGGGAAGCTCCTACGAGCAGTACTTC. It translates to CASSRSSGGSSYEQYF.

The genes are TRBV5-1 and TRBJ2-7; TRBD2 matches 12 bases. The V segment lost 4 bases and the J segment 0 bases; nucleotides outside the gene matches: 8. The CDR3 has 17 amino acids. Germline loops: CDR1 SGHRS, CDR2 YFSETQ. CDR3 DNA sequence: TGCGCCAGCAGCCTGACTAGCGGGAGCCTCACCTCCTACGAGCAGTACTTC. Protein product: CASSLTSGSLTSYEQYF.

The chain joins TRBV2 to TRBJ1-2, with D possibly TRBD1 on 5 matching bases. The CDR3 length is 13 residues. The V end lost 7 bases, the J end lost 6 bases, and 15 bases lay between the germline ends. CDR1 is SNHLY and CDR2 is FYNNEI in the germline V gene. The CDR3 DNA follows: TGTGCCAGCATGGCAGGGTATTTTGATGGCTACACCTTC. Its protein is CASMAGYFDGYTF. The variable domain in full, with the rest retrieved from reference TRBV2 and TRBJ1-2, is EPEVTQTPSHQVTQMGQEVILRCVPISNHLYFYWYRQILGQKVEFLVSFYNNEISEKSEIFDDQFSVERPDGSNFTLKIRSTKLEDSAMYFCASMAGYFDGYTFGSGTRLTVV.

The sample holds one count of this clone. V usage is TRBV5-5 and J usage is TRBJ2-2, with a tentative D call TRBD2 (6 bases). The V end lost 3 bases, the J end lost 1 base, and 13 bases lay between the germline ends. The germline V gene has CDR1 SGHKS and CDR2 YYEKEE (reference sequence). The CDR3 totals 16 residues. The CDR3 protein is CASSWRLVGNTGELFF. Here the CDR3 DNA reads TGTGCCAGCAGCTGGCGACTAGTTGGGAACACCGGGGAGCTGTTTTTT.

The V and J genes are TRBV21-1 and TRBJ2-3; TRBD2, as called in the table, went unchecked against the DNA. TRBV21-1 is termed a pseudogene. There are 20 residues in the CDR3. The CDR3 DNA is TGTGCCAGCAGCATGAGGACCCCTGCCGGGACTAGCGGGGAACGGGATACGCAGTATTTT. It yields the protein CASSMRTPAGTSGERDTQYF.

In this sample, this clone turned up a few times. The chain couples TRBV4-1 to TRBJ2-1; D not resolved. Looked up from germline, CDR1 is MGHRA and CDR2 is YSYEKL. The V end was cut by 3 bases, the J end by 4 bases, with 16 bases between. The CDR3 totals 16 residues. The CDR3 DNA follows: TGCGCCAGCAGCCACCCCCTCCAGGCAGAGTACAATGAGCAGTTCTTC. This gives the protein CASSHPLQAEYNEQFF.